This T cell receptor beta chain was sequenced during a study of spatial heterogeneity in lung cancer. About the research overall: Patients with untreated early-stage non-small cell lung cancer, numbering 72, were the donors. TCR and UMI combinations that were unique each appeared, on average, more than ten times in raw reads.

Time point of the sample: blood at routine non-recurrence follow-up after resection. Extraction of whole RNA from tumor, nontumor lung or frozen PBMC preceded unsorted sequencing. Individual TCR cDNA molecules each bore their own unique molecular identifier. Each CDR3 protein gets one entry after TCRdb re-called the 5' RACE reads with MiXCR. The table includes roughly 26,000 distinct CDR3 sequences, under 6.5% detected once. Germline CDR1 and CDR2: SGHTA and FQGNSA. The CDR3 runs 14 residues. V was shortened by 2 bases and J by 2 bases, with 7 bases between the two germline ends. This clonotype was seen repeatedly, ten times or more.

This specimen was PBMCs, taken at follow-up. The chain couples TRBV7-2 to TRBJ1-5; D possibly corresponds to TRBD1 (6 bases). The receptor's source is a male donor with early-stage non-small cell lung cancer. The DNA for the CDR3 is TGTGCCAGCAGCTTATCAGGGGGCAATCAGCCCCAGCATTTT. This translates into CASSLSGGNQPQHF.